The T cell receptor beta chain described here comes from a study of blood T cell repertoires in COVID-19 (dated by TCRdb to the early 2020s). About the study as a whole: The collaborator samples originated in the United States, Italy and Spain and spanned the acute and convalescent phases of COVID-19. The prospective study material was composed of cDNA or gDNA derived from T cells, B-cell-depleted T cells, or PBMCs. The dataset comprised deeply sampled blood TCRbeta repertoires from subjects exposed to, actively infected with, or recovered from COVID-19. A freely available public database, intended as a resource for researchers studying the immune response to SARS-CoV-2, is where the repertoires were released. The samples were drawn from two sources: the first 160 participants of the ongoing ImmuneRACE study, and 1,254 subjects contributed by 6 global collaborators. The sample metadata nearly always contained a de-identified subject ID, COVID-19 status, age in years and sex. Where available, HLA class I and class II types were taken from metadata supplied by the sample provider and were not determined by assay-based typing.

What the authors observed across the whole study: How much clinical and demographic metadata was included differed by source and by participant, and the metadata was provided uncurated.

Participants in the prospective study were aged about 18 to 100 years, lived in 20 to 25 United States geographic areas, and enrolled through a virtual design. In the prospective study, cohorts were assigned on the basis of participant-reported clinical history obtained from a screening survey and a study questionnaire. Recovered participants in ImmuneRACE Cohort 3 were defined as having two consecutive negative NP/OP PCR tests, clearance from a healthcare professional, or resolution of symptoms. Mobile phlebotomists in the prospective study collected whole blood, serum and a nasopharyngeal or oropharyngeal swab from every participant. Over a roughly 2-month period, participants in the prospective study had the option of providing additional blood draws and questionnaires. Before DNA extraction, prospective study blood samples were shipped either frozen or at room temperature. A remark on this clone: Its antigen specificity is not known. Base qualities are not provided; no much larger clone lies one nucleotide away.

Including cysteine and phenylalanine, the CDR3 has 17 amino acids. Kept here is only the CDR3 DNA, which spans 51 bases and is read in frame from base 1. Cut back by 0 bases and 5 bases, the V and J ends lie 19 bases apart. CDR1 and CDR2 (LGHDT, YNNKEL) derive from the germline V gene (reference sequence). TCRbeta CDR3 regions were amplified from genomic DNA using the immunoSEQ Assay, a bias-controlled multiplex PCR. From the authors' description of their analysis: The number of nucleated cells in each sample was estimated from the amplification of reference gene primers within the assay. To quantify the absolute abundance of each unique TCRbeta CDR3 rearrangement, sequence reads were collapsed and filtered. For each sample, productive Simpson clonality was calculated as the square root of Simpson's diversity index over productive rearrangements. TCRdb's version of the immuneACCESS table is confined to in-frame rearrangements and falls short of the full clone set. An unresolved V gene accounts for under half of the shortfall where checked; the remainder is of unknown origin. From that table come the V and J calls and clone size; the DNA was used to work out D and trimming. For this sample there are hundreds of thousands of clones; about 90% appear just once. The ten largest clones represent 2.5% to 3% of the sample.

The chain couples TRBV3-1 (or the pseudogene TRBV3-2) to TRBJ2-5; the D gene is possibly TRBD1, with 7 bases matching. Source material: PBMCs or T cells enriched from blood (not recorded which). The TCR sequence derives from a woman aged 25 to 39 who had recovered from COVID-19. The CDR3: CASSQDEGAGPFETQYF. In nucleotide form, the sequence is TGTGCCAGCAGCCAAGATGAGGGGGCGGGACCTTTTGAGACCCAGTACTTC.